This entry features one T cell receptor (beta chain) sequence. This record comes from a study of T-cell reconstitution after alpha-beta-depleted transplantation in children. It was with unique molecular identifiers that the TCRbeta library was prepared. MiXCR, applied by TCRdb to the PCR reads, yields one record per CDR3 protein. The sample has nearly 400,000 distinct CDR3 sequences, just over 20% seen once. The CDR3 has 14 amino acids. The V gene's germline CDR1 is MGHDK and CDR2 SYGVNS. Trimming at V came to 8 bases and at J to 2 bases, leaving 8 bases not matched to a gene. Sequencing was performed on PBMCs from the stem cell graft donor, taken from the stem cell graft. V gene TRBV25-1 combines with J gene TRBJ2-7; 8 bases agree with TRBD2. The TCR was taken from a human donor who donated a stem cell graft to a child with acute myeloid leukemia. Written as DNA, the CDR3 is TGTGCCAGCCGACCGGCGGGGGGCACCTACGAGCAGTACTTC. Its translation: CASRPAGGTYEQYF.